This T cell receptor (beta chain) was found in a study of CD8+CD57+ T cells in acquired aplastic anemia. The template used for profiling TCR beta VDJ and CDR3 was genomic DNA. TCRdb processed the reads anew with MiXCR; each CDR3 protein has one entry. The sample lists some 290,000 distinct CDR3 sequences, roughly three fifths occurring once. Regarding the study as a whole: Significant differences in CD8+ Simpson's diversity were not observed between patients and controls.

At least ten counts were recorded for this clonotype. Its matching antigen is unknown. This CDR3 contains 16 residues. The germline CDR1 and CDR2 sequences are SGHTS and YDEGEE. The ends lost 3 bases at V and 2 bases at J; junction bases unmatched: 2. The sequencing sample was made of sorted CD4+, CD8+, or CD8+CD57+ T cells (not recorded which) from PBMCs. The V gene is TRBV5-8, the J gene TRBJ2-3; TRBD2 aligns across 14 bases. The clonotype was recovered from a human donor with severe aplastic anemia or a healthy control (not recorded which). For the CDR3, the DNA is TGTGCCAGCAGCTCGGGACTAGCGGGGGTCACAGATACGCAGTATTTT. It specifies CASSSGLAGVTDTQYF. The whole variable domain, remainder taken from reference TRBV5-8 and TRBJ2-3, is EAGVTQSPTHLIKTRGQQATLRCSPISGHTSVYWYQQALGLGLQFLLWYDEGEERNRGNFPPRFSGRQFPNYSSELNVNALELEDSALYLCASSSGLAGVTDTQYFGPGTRLTVL.